This T cell receptor beta chain was identified during a study of T cell repertoires in cytomegalovirus infection. At least ten counts were recorded for this clonotype. Germline V gene data show CDR1 as MNHNS and CDR2 as SASEGT. The CDR3 is made up of 19 amino acids. Trimming took 6 bases from V and 6 from J; bases not matched to a gene: 19. In TCRdb, the reads were re-called with MiXCR into one record per CDR3 protein. The repertoire holds about 240,000 distinct CDR3 sequences, with 9% to 15% as singletons. The TCR comes from a human donor in good health (CMV status not recorded). Some clones in this sample may be carry-over from other donors' samples. What was sequenced was PBMCs. This chain uses TRBV6-1 with TRBJ2-1, with 11 bases lining up with TRBD2. The CDR3 DNA is TGTGCCAGCAGCTCCTCCTTTACTAGCGGGAGTTTCGCTCGCAATGAGCAGTTCTTC. Translated, it gives CASSSSFTSGSFARNEQFF.